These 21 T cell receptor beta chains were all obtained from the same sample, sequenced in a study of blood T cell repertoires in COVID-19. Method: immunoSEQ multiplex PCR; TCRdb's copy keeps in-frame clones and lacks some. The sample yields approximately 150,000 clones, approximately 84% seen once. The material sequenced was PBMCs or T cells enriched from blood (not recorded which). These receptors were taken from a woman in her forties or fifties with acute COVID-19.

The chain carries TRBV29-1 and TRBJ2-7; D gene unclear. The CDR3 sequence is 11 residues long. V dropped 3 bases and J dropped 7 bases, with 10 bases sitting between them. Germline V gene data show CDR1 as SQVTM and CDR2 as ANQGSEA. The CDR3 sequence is CSVEVAWEQYF. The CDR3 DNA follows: TGCAGCGTTGAGGTAGCCTGGGAGCAGTACTTC.

The CDR3 region has the DNA TGTGCCAGCAGTTTACTCGGCTCTGGAAACACCATATATTTT. Amino acid sequence: CASSLLGSGNTIYF. The J gene is TRBJ1-3, the V gene TRBV27; D is unclear. In germline, CDR1 is MNHEY, CDR2 SMNVEV (reference sequence). The CDR3 has 14 amino acids. V was cut by 2 bases and J by 0 bases, with 5 bases left in between.

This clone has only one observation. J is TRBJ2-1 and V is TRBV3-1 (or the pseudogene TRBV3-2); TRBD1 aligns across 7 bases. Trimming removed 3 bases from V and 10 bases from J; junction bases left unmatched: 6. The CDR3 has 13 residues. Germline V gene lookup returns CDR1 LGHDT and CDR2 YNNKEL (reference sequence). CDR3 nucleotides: TGTGCCAGCAGCCAGAACAACAGGGGCGAGCAGTTCTTC. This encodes CASSQNNRGEQFF.

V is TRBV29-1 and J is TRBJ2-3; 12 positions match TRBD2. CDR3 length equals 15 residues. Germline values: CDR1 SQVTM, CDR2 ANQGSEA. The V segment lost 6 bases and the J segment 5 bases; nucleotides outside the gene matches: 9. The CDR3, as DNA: TGCAGCGTCGTTGGGGGGACTAGCGGGCTAGATACGCAGTATTTT. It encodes CSVVGGTSGLDTQYF.

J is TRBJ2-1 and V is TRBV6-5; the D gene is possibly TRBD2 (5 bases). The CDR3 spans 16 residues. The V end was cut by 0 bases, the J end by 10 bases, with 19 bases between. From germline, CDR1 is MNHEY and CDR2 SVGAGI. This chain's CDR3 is CASSYSSGPANNEQFF. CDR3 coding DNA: TGTGCCAGCAGTTACTCGAGCGGTCCTGCGAATAACGAGCAGTTCTTC.

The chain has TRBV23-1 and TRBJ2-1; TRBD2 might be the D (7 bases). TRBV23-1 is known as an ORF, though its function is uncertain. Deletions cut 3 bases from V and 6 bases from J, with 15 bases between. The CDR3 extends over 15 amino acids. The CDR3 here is CASSQGRGAVNEQFF. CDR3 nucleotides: TGCGCCAGCAGTCAGGGTCGGGGGGCTGTCAATGAGCAGTTCTTC.

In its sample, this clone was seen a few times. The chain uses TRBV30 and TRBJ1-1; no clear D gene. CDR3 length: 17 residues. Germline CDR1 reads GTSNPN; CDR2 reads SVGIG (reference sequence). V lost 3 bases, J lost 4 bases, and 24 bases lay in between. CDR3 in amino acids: CAWSRHMKAGRGTEAFF. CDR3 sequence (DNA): TGTGCCTGGAGCCGACATATGAAGGCGGGTCGGGGCACTGAAGCTTTCTTT.

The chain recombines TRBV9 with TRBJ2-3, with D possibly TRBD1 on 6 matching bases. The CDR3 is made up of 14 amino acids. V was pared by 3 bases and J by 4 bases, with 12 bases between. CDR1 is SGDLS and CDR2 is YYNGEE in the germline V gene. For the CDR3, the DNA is TGTGCCAGCAGCGACAGCCCAGGGGCAGATACGCAGTATTTT. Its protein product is CASSDSPGADTQYF.

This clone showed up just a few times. CDR3 region: CASSFDLTGGYTEAFF. In DNA form, the CDR3 reads TGCGCCAGCAGCTTCGATTTGACAGGGGGGTACACTGAAGCTTTCTTT. The chain employs TRBV5-1 and TRBJ1-1; 9 bases line up with TRBD1. Per the germline V gene, CDR1 is SGHRS and CDR2 is YFSETQ. The CDR3 runs 16 residues. Trimming at V came to 2 bases and at J to 3 bases, leaving 8 bases not matched to a gene.

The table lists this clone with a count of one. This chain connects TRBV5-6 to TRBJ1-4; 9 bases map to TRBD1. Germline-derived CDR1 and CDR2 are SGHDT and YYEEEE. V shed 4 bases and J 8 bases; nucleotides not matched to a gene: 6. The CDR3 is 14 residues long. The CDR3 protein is CASSTGTGYEKLFF. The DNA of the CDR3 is TGTGCCAGCAGCACCGGGACAGGGTACGAAAAACTGTTTTTT.

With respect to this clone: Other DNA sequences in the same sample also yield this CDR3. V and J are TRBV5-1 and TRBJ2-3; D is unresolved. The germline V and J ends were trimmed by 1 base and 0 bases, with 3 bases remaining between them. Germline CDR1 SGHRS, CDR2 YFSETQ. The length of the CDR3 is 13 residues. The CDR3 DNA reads TGCGCCAGCAGCTTGACTAGCACAGATACGCAGTATTTT. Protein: CASSLTSTDTQYF.

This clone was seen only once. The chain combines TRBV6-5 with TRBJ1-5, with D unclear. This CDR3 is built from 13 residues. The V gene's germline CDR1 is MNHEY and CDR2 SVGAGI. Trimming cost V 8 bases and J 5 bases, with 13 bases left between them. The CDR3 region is CASVAGGDQPQHF. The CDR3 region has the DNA TGTGCCAGCGTTGCGGGTGGAGATCAGCCCCAGCATTTT.

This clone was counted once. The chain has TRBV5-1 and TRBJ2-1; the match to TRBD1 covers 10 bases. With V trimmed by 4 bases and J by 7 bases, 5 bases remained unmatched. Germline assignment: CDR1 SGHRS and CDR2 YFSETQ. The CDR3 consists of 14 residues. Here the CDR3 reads CASSLRQGANEQFF. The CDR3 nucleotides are TGCGCCAGCAGCCTTCGACAGGGGGCAAATGAGCAGTTCTTC.

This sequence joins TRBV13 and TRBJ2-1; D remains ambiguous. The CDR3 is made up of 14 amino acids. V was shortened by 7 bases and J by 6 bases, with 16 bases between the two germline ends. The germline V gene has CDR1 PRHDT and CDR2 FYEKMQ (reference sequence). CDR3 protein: CASTSNSRVNEQFF. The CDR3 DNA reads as TGTGCCAGCACCTCTAATTCCCGGGTCAATGAGCAGTTCTTC.

The CDR3 protein is CSVEDYRKGEQYF. CDR3 nucleotides: TGCAGCGTTGAAGATTACAGGAAGGGAGAGCAGTACTTC. The rearrangement uses TRBV29-1 and TRBJ2-7; D is perhaps TRBD1 (5 bases). The V and J ends lost 0 bases and 7 bases respectively, with 13 bases between them. CDR1 SQVTM and CDR2 ANQGSEA come from the germline V gene. The CDR3 loop spans 13 amino acids.

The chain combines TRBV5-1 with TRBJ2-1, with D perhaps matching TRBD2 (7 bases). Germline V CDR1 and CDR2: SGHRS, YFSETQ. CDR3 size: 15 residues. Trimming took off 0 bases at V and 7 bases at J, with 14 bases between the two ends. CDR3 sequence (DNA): TGCGCCAGCAGCTTGGTTCCTAGCGGACAGAATGAGCAGTTCTTC. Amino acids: CASSLVPSGQNEQFF.

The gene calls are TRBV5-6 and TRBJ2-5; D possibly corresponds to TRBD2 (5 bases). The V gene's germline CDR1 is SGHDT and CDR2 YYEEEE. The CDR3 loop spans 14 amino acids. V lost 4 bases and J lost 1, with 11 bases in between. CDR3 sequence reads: CASSSSAIQETQYF. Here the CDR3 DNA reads TGTGCCAGCAGCAGTAGCGCGATCCAAGAGACCCAGTACTTC.

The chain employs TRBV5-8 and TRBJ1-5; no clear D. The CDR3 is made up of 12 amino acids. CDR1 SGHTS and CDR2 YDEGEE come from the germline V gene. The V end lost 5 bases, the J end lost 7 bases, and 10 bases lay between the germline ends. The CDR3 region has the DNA TGTGCCAGCAGTTACAGTATCCAGCCCCAGCATTTT. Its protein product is CASSYSIQPQHF.

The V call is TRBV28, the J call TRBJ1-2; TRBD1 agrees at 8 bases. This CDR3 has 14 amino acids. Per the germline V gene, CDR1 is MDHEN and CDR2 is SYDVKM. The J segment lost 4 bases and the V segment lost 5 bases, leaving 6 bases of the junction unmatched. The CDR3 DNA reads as TGTGCCAGCAGTGGACAGGGCACCTTCTATGGCTACACCTTC. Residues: CASSGQGTFYGYTF.

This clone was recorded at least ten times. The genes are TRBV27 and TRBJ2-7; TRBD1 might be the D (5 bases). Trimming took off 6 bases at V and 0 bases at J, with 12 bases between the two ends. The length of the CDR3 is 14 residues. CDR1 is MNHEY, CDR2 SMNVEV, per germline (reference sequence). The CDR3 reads CASSGQQSSYEQYF. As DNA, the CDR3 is TGTGCCAGCAGCGGACAACAGAGCTCCTACGAGCAGTACTTC.

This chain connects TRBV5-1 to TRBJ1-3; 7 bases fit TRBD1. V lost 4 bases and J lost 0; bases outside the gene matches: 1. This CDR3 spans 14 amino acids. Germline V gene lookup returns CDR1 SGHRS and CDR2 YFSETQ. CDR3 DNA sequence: TGCGCCAGCAGCGACAGGGTCTCTGGAAACACCATATATTTT. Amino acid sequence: CASSDRVSGNTIYF.